What follows are 7 T cell receptor beta chains derived from one specimen sequenced in a study of blood T cells in healthy people across ages. Using a J-beta primer mix together with a sample-barcoded 5' primer, a second PCR was run for about 6 to 12 cycles. In TCRdb, the 5' RACE reads were re-called with MiXCR into one record per CDR3 protein. The sample lists roughly 800,000 distinct CDR3 sequences; 58% were seen once. Sequenced input: blood. The receptors derive from a man aged 25-45 years in good health.

This clonotype was detected only once. The junction does not match germline at one end; this may be a read error. The chain uses TRBV12-3 or TRBV12-4 and TRBJ2-3; 8 positions agree with TRBD2. This CDR3 has 17 residues. The CDR3 is CVSSLSGGRAGEYTQYF. CDR3 DNA sequence: TGTGTCAGCAGTTTATCGGGTGGACGAGCGGGAGAGTATACGCAGTATTTT.

This clonotype was observed a few times. V usage is TRBV20-1 and J usage is TRBJ2-5; TRBD2 matches at 10 bases. The CDR3 is 15 residues long. Germline trimming cut 1 base from V and 7 bases from J; bases unmatched to any gene: 9. The germline V gene has CDR1 DFQATT and CDR2 SNEGSKA (reference sequence). The CDR3 region is CSARVEAGGPGTQYF. CDR3 bases: TGCAGTGCTAGAGTAGAAGCGGGAGGGCCAGGGACCCAGTACTTC.

The V and J genes are TRBV20-1 and TRBJ2-7; 8 positions match TRBD2. The end of the DNA fits TRBJ2-4 better, so the J call may be wrong. Germline V gene sequence: CDR1 DFQATT, CDR2 SNEGSKA (reference sequence). The CDR3 is 13 residues long. The CDR3 loop is CSARVAGGNIQYF. The CDR3 region has the DNA TGCAGTGCTAGAGTCGCGGGAGGTAACATTCAGTACTTC.

This chain uses TRBV20-1 with TRBJ1-5, with D hard to call. CDR3 length: 13 amino acids. Between the trimmed V and J ends, which lost 2 bases and 6 bases, there was a span of 11 bases. Per germline, CDR1 DFQATT and CDR2 SNEGSKA (reference sequence). The CDR3 protein is CSARPLGGQPQHF. The DNA of the CDR3 is TGCAGTGCTAGACCGTTAGGTGGTCAGCCCCAGCATTTT.

The chain links TRBV5-6 to TRBJ1-6; 7 positions agree with TRBD1. V shed 0 bases, J shed 10 bases, and the junction held 16 bases outside the gene matches. CDR1 and CDR2 (germline): SGHDT, YYEEEE. This CDR3 is 18 amino acids long. The CDR3 is CASSLERNRGPTDSPLHF. The CDR3 region has the DNA TGTGCCAGCAGCTTGGAACGAAACAGGGGCCCTACGGACTCACCCCTCCACTTT.

This rearrangement joins TRBV7-8 to TRBJ2-7; TRBD2 matches 10 bases. The CDR3 extends over 15 amino acids. The junction had 8 bases not matched to a gene; V was cut back by 5 bases and J by 4 bases. In germline, CDR1 is SGHVS, CDR2 FQNEAQ. CDR3 DNA: TGTGCCAGCAGCGGCCGGGCTAGCGGGAGATACGAGCAGTACTTC. It is translated as CASSGRASGRYEQYF.

The genes are TRBV6-1 and TRBJ1-5; the D is unclear. There are 16 residues in the CDR3. Trimming left V 6 bases short and J 3 bases short, with 18 bases between. Germline lookup yields CDR1 MNHNS and CDR2 SASEGT. The CDR3 is CASRAYNRAFNQPQHF. The DNA for the CDR3 is TGTGCCAGCAGGGCATATAACCGTGCCTTCAATCAGCCCCAGCATTTT.